This TCR beta chain originates from a study of OX40 agonist ivuxolimab in advanced cancers. V gave up 5 bases and J gave up 1 base; unmatched junction bases: 7. The germline CDR1 and CDR2 sequences are SGHNT and YENEEA. The CDR3 is made up of 16 amino acids. Here immunoSEQ multiplex PCR was the method, and the copy in TCRdb shows in-frame clones only, minus some. The sample lists nearly 80,000 clones, just under 85% seen once, with more than 20% in the top ten. The chain employs TRBV11-3 and TRBJ2-2; TRBD1 matches 7 bases. The sample here was CD4+ or CD8+ T cells sorted from blood, taken in a trial of the OX40 agonist ivuxolimab. The TCR was taken from an adult with an advanced solid tumor such as melanoma, head and neck, liver or kidney cancer. CDR3 in DNA: TGTGCCAGCAGCCAAGGGGGCCAGGAGAACACCGGGGAGCTGTTTTTT. Its protein is CASSQGGQENTGELFF.